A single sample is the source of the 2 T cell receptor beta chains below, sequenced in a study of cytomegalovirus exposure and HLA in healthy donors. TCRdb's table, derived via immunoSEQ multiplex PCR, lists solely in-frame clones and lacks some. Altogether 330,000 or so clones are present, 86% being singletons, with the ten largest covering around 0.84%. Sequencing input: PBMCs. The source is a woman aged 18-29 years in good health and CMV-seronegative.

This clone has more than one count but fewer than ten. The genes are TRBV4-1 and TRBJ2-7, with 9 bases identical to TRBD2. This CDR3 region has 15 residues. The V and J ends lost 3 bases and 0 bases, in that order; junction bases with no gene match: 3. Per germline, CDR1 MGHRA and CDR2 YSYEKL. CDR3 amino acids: CASSHGGRDSYEQYF. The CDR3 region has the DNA TGCGCCAGCAGCCATGGCGGGAGGGACTCCTACGAGCAGTACTTC.

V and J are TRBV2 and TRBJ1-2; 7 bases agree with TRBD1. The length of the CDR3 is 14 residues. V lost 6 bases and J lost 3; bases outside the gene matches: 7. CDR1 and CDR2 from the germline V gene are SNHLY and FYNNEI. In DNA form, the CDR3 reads TGTGCCAGCAGCTCGTCAGGACAGGACTATGGCTACACCTTC. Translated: CASSSSGQDYGYTF.